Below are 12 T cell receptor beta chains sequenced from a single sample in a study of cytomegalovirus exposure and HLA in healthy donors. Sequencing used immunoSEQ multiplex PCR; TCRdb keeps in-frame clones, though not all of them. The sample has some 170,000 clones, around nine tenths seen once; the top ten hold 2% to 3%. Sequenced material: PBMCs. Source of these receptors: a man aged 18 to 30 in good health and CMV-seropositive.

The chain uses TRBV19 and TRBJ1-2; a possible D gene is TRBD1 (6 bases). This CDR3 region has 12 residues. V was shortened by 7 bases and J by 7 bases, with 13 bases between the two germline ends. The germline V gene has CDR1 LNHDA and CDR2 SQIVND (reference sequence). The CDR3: CASNEQGSGYTF. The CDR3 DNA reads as TGTGCCAGTAACGAACAGGGCTCTGGCTACACCTTC.

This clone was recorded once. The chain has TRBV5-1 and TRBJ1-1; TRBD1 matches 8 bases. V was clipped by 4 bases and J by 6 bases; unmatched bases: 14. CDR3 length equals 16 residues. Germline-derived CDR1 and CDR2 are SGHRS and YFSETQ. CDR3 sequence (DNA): TGCGCCAGCAGCCCCCTCCAGGGGGCGACACTCCCTGAAGCTTTCTTT. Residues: CASSPLQGATLPEAFF.

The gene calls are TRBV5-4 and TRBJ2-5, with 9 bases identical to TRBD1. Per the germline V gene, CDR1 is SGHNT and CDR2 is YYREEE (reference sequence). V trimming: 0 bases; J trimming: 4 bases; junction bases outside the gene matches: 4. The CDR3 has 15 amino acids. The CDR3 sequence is CASSLDRGRTETQYF. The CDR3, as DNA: TGTGCCAGCAGCTTGGACAGGGGGCGCACAGAGACCCAGTACTTC.

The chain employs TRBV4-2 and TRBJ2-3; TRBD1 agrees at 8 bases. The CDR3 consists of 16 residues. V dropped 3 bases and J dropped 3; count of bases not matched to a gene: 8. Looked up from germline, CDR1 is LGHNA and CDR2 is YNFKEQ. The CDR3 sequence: CASSHERTGLTDTQYF. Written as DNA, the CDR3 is TGTGCCAGCAGCCATGAGCGGACAGGGTTGACAGATACGCAGTATTTT.

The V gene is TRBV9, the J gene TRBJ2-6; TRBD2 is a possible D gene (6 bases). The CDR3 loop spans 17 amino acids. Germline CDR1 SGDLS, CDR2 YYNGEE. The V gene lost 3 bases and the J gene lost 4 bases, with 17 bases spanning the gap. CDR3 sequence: CASSARFGTPGANVLTF. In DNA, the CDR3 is TGTGCCAGCAGCGCCCGCTTCGGGACTCCCGGGGCCAACGTCCTGACTTTC.

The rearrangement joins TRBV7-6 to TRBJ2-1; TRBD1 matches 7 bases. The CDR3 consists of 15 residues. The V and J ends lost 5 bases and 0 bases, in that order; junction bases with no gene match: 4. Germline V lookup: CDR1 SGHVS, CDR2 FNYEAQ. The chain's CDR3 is CASSRGQSSYNEQFF. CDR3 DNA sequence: TGTGCCAGCAGCCGGGGACAGAGCTCCTACAATGAGCAGTTCTTC.

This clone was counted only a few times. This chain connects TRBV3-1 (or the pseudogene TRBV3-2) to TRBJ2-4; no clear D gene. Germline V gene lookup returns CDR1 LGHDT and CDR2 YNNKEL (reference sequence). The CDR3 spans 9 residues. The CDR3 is CGAGWIQYF. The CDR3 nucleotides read TGTGGAGCAGGATGGATTCAGTACTTC.

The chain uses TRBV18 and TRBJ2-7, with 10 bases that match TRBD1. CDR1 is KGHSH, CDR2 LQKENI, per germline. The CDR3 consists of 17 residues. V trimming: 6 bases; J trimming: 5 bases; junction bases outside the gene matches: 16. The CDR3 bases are TGTGCCAGCTCGCCGCCAAACGCCGGGACAGGGGTCCACGAGCAGTACTTC. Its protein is CASSPPNAGTGVHEQYF.

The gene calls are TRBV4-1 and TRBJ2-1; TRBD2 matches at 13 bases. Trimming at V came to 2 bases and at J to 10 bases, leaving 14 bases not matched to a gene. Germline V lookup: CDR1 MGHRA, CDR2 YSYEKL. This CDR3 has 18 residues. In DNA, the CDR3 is TGCGCCAGCAGCCAACTACAGGGACTAGCGGGACCCCCGTGGGAGCAGTTCTTC. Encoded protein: CASSQLQGLAGPPWEQFF.

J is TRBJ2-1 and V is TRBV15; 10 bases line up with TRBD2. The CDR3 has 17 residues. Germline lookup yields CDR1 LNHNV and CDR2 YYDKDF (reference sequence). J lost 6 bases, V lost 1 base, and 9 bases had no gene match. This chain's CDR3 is CATSRAYRTSGSNEQFF. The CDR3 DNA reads TGTGCCACCAGCAGAGCGTATAGGACTAGCGGCTCCAATGAGCAGTTCTTC.

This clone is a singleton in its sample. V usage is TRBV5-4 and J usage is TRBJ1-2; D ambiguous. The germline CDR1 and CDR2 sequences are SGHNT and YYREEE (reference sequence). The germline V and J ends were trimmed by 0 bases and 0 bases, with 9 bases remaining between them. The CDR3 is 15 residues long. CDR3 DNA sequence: TGTGCCAGCAGCTTGGCCCGGGGAGCTAACTATGGCTACACCTTC. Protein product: CASSLARGANYGYTF.

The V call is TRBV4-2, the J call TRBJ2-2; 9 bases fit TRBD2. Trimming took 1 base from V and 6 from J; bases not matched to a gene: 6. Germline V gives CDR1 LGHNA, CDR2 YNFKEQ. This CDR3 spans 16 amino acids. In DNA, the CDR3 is TGTGCCAGCAGCCAAGTGGCTAGCGGGATGGCCGGGGAGCTGTTTTTT. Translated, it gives CASSQVASGMAGELFF.